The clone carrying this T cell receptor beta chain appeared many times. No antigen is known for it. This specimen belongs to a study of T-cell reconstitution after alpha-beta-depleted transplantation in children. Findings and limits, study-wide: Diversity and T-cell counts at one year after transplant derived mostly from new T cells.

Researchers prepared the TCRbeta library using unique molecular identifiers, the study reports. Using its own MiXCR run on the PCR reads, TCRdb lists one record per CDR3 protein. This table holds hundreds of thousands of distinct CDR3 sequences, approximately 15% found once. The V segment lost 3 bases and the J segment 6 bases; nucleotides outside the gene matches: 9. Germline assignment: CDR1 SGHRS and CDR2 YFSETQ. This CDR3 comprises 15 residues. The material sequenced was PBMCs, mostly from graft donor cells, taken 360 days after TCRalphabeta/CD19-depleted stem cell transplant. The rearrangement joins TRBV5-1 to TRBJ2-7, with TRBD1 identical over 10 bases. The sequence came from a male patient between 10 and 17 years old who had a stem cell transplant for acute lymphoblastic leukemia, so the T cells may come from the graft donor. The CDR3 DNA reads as TGCGCCAGCAGCTCCTCGACAGGGGGCGGAACCGAGCAGTACTTC. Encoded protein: CASSSSTGGGTEQYF.